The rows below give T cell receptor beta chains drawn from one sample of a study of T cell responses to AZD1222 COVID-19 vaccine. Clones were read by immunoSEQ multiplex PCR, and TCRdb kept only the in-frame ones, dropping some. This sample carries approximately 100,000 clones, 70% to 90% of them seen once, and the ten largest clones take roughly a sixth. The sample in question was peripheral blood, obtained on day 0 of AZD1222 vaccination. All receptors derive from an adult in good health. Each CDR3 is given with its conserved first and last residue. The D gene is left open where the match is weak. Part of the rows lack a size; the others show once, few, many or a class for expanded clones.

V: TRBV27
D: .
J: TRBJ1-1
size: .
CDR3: CASSLSRNTEAFF
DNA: TGTGCCAGCAGTTTATCGAGAAACACTGAAGCTTTCTTT

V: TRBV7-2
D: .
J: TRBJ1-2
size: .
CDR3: CASSLVGGQTNYGYTF
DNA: TGTGCCAGCAGCTTAGTAGGAGGGCAAACTAACTATGGCTACACCTTC

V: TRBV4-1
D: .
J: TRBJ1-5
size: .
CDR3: CASSQDWGAGQPQHF
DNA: TGCGCCAGCAGCCAAGATTGGGGGGCGGGTCAGCCCCAGCATTTT

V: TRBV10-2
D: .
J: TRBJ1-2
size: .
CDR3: CATKFSDGTGYTF
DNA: TGCGCCACCAAATTTAGTGACGGGACTGGCTACACCTTC

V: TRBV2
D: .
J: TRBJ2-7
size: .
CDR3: CASTGTSAYEQYF
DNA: TGTGCCAGCACTGGGACATCCGCCTACGAGCAGTACTTC

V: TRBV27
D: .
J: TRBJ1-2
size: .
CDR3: CASSHNSNYGYTF
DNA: TGTGCCAGCAGTCATAACAGCAACTATGGCTACACCTTC

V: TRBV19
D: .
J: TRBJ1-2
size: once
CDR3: CASSIGSGMGYGYTF
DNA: TGTGCCAGTAGTATTGGGTCGGGGATGGGCTATGGCTACACCTTC

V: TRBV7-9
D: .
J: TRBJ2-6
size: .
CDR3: CASSLEGDPTSGANVLTF
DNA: TGTGCCAGCAGCTTAGAAGGTGATCCTACCTCTGGGGCCAACGTCCTGACTTTC

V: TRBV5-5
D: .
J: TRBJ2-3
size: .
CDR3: CASSFAGGGTDTQYF
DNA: TGTGCCAGCAGCTTTGCCGGAGGGGGCACAGATACGCAGTATTTT

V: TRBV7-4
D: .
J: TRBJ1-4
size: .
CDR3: CASSTPGTAANEKLFF
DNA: TGTGCCAGCAGCACCCCTGGGACCGCAGCTAATGAAAAACTGTTTTTT

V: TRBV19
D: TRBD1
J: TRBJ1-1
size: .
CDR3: CASSAGQPRSEAFF
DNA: TGTGCCAGTAGTGCGGGACAGCCTAGATCGGAAGCTTTCTTT

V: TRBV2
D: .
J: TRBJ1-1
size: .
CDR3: CASSLGENTEAFF
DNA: TGTGCCAGCAGCCTAGGTGAGAACACTGAAGCTTTCTTT

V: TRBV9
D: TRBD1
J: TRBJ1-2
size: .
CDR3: CASSQGGTGGAVGYGYTF
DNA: TGTGCCAGCAGCCAAGGTGGGACAGGGGGCGCGGTAGGCTATGGCTACACCTTC

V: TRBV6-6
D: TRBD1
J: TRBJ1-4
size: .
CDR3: CASSPPETGVVGEKLFF
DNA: TGTGCCAGCAGTCCACCTGAGACAGGGGTAGTAGGTGAAAAACTGTTTTTT

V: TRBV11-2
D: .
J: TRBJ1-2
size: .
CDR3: CASSLDWKVGGYTF
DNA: TGTGCCAGCAGCTTAGATTGGAAGGTGGGGGGCTACACCTTC

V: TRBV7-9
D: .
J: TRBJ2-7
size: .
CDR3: CASSLPTYEQYF
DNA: TGTGCCAGCAGCTTACCGACCTACGAGCAGTACTTC

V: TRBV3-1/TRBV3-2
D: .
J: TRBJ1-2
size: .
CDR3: CASSQVRYPYGYTF
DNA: TGTGCCAGCAGCCAGGTCAGGTATCCTTATGGCTACACCTTC

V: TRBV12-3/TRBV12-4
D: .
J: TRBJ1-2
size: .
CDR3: CASSRQGGYTF
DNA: TGTGCCAGCAGCCGACAAGGTGGCTACACCTTC

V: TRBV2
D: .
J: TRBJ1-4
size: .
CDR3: CASTRDTNEKLFF
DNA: TGTGCCAGCACACGAGATACTAATGAAAAACTGTTTTTT

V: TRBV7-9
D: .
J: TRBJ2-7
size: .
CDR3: CASSLSAFGQYF
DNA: TGTGCCAGCAGCTTATCGGCCTTCGGGCAGTACTTC

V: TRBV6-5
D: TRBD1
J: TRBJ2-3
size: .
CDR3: CASSRDSGTDTQYF
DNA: TGTGCCAGCAGTAGGGACAGTGGCACAGATACGCAGTATTTT

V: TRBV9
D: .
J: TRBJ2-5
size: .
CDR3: CASSGGDTRQETQYF
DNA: TGTGCCAGCAGCGGGGGGGACACAAGACAAGAGACCCAGTACTTC

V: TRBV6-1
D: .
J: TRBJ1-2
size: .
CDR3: CASSEGSRGLYGYTF
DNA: TGTGCCAGCAGTGAAGGCTCCCGGGGGCTCTATGGCTACACCTTC

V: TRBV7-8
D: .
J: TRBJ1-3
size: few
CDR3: CASTKYRVVRPRAGNTIYF
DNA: TGTGCCAGCACCAAATATAGGGTAGTGAGGCCCAGGGCTGGAAACACCATATATTTT

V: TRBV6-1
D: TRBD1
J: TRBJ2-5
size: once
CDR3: CASSAKRWQGVETQYF
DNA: TGTGCCAGCAGTGCAAAGCGGTGGCAGGGGGTAGAGACCCAGTACTTC

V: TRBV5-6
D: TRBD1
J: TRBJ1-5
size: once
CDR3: CASSLGTGGAVNQPQHF
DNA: TGTGCCAGCAGCTTGGGGACAGGGGGCGCGGTTAATCAGCCCCAGCATTTT

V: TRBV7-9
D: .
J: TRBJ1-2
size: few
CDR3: CASSLNTVTNYGYTF
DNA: TGTGCCAGCAGCCTAAATACAGTCACTAACTATGGCTACACCTTC

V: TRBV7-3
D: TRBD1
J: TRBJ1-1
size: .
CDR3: CASSSGTGGTEAFF
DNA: TGTGCCAGCAGCTCCGGGACAGGGGGCACTGAAGCTTTCTTT

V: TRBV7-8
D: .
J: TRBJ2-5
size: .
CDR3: CASSLVGRETQYF
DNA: TGTGCCAGCAGCTTGGTTGGCCGAGAGACCCAGTACTTC

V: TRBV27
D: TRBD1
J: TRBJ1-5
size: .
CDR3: CASRTGQASNQPQHF
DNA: TGTGCCAGCAGAACGGGACAGGCTAGCAATCAGCCCCAGCATTTT

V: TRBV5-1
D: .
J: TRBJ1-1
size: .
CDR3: CASSFGTRTEAFF
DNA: TGCGCCAGCAGCTTTGGGACCAGAACTGAAGCTTTCTTT

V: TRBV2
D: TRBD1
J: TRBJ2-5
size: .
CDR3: CASTERGDRGLKTQYF
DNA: TGTGCCAGCACCGAGAGGGGGGACAGGGGACTGAAGACCCAGTACTTC

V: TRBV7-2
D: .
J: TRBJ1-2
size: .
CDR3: CASSLAGQGTGGYTF
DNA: TGTGCCAGCAGCTTAGCAGGGCAGGGTACGGGTGGCTACACCTTC

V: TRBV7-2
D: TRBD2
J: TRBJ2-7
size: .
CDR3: CASSPGLAGAYEQYF
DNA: TGTGCCAGCAGCCCGGGACTAGCGGGGGCCTACGAGCAGTACTTC

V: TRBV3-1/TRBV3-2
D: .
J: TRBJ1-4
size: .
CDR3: CASSHHSRGGSEKLFF
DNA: TGTGCCAGCAGCCATCATTCCAGGGGAGGGAGTGAAAAACTGTTTTTT

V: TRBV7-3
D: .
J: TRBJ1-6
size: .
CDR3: CASSRNAGNSPLHF
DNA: TGTGCCAGCAGCCGAAACGCGGGTAATTCACCCCTCCACTTT

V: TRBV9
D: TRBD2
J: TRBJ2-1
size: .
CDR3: CASSPSSGVSSYNEQFF
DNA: TGTGCCAGCAGCCCCTCTAGCGGGGTAAGCTCCTACAATGAGCAGTTCTTC

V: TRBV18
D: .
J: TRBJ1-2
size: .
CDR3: CASSPPASAYGYTF
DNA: TGTGCCAGCTCACCACCAGCCAGTGCCTATGGCTACACCTTC

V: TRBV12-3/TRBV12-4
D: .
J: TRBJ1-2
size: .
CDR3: CASSPGTIINTF
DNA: TGTGCCAGCAGTCCCGGGACAATTATCAACACCTTC

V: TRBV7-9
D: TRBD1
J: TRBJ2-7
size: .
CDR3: CASSSRGQDSYEQYF
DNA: TGTGCCAGCAGCTCGCGAGGACAGGACTCCTACGAGCAGTACTTC

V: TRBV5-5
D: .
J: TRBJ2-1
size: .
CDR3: CASRPRSYNEQFF
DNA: TGTGCCAGCAGGCCGAGGTCCTACAATGAGCAGTTCTTC

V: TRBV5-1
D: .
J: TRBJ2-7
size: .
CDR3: CASSLGGETYEQYF
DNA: TGCGCCAGCAGCTTGGGGGGCGAAACCTACGAGCAGTACTTC

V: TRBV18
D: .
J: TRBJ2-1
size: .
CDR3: CASSPRGPDNEQFF
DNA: TGTGCCAGCTCACCACGGGGGCCAGACAATGAGCAGTTCTTC

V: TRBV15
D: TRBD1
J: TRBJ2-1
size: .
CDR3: CATSRKSYGTGLDEQFF
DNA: TGTGCCACCAGCAGGAAATCCTATGGGACAGGGCTGGATGAGCAGTTCTTC

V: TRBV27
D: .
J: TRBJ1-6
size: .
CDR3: CASSFTANSPLHF
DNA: TGTGCCAGCAGTTTCACCGCAAATTCACCCCTCCACTTT

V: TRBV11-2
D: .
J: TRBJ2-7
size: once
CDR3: CASSMRYEQYF
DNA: TGTGCCAGCAGCATGCGGTACGAGCAGTACTTC

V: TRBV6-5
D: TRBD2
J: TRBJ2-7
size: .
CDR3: CASSLDHREGHEQYF
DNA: TGTGCCAGCAGTCTAGACCATCGGGAGGGACACGAGCAGTACTTC

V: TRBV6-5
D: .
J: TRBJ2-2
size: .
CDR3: CASSPPGVAGELFF
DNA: TGTGCCAGCAGTCCTCCTGGGGTGGCCGGGGAGCTGTTTTTT

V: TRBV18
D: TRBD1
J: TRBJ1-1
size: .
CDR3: CASSPQGASGEAFF
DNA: TGTGCCAGCTCCCCACAGGGGGCGAGTGGTGAAGCTTTCTTT

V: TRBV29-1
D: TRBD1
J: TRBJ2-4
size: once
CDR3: CSVEDILTGGILAKNIQYF
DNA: TGCAGCGTTGAAGATATACTTACAGGGGGGATACTAGCCAAAAACATTCAGTACTTC

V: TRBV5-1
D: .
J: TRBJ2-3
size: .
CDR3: CASSPPLGADTQYF
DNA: TGCGCCAGCAGCCCCCCCCTTGGGGCCGATACGCAGTATTTT

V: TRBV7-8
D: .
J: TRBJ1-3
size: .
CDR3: CASSLEALGNTIYF
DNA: TGTGCCAGCAGCTTAGAGGCCCTGGGAAACACCATATATTTT

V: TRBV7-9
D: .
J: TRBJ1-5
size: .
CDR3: CASSLIGDSNQPQHF
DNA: TGTGCCAGCAGCTTAATAGGGGATAGCAATCAGCCCCAGCATTTT

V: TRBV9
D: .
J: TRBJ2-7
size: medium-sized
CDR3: CASSVGLPSYEQYF
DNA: TGTGCCAGCAGCGTAGGGTTGCCCTCCTACGAGCAGTACTTC

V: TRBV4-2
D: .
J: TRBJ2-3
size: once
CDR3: CASSQDYSLRTDTQYF
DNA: TGTGCCAGCAGCCAAGACTATTCTCTACGGACAGATACGCAGTATTTT

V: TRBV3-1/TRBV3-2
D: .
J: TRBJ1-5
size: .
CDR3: CASSPRGGWNQPQHF
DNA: TGTGCCAGCAGCCCCCGGGGAGGGTGGAATCAGCCCCAGCATTTT